The 18 T cell receptor beta chains below were found in one sample sequenced in a study of regulatory T cells in long-lasting Graves disease. Arm-PCR of CDR3 regions and iRepertoire HTBI primers were the basis on which TCR beta libraries were built. TCRdb used MiXCR to reprocess the multiplex PCR reads, holding one entry per CDR3 protein. Seen here are approximately 390,000 distinct CDR3 sequences, 15% to 20% observed once, and the top ten hold around 20%. Time point specified: newly diagnosed GD, antithyroid drugs for less than 3 months. The TCR library was prepared using RNA isolated from PBMCs. This same sample was also part of a study on T cells in Graves' hyperthyroidism and ophthalmopathy.

The sequencing used peripheral blood mononuclear cells (PBMCs), collected at new diagnosis, from a patient treated with antithyroid drugs. Receptors were obtained from a woman in her late teens or twenties with Graves disease.

This clonotype was observed a handful of times. The V and J genes are TRBV2 and TRBJ1-5; D remains ambiguous. CDR1 and CDR2 (germline): SNHLY, FYNNEI. The CDR3 has 13 amino acids. Trimming removed 6 bases from V and 3 bases from J, with 9 bases in between. The CDR3 protein is CASRGSYNQPQHF. The CDR3 bases are TGTGCCAGCAGGGGGTCTTACAATCAGCCCCAGCATTTT.

This clonotype has a count of ten or more. The junction shows a germline mismatch at one end, possibly a read error. This chain connects TRBV11-2 to TRBJ2-1, with D possibly being TRBD2 (6 bases). CDR3 size: 15 residues. In germline, CDR1 is SGHAT, CDR2 FQNNGV. CDR3: CASGLGGPSYNEQFF. CDR3 coding DNA: TGTGCCAGCGGCTTGGGGGGTCCGTCCTACAATGAGCAGTTCTTC.

At least ten counts were recorded for this clonotype. The genes are TRBV6-2 or TRBV6-3 and TRBJ1-2, with 7 bases matching TRBD1. The junction had 7 bases not matched to a gene; V was cut back by 0 bases and J by 6 bases. CDR3 length equals 15 residues. Looked up from germline, CDR1 is MNHEY and CDR2 is SVGEGT. In nucleotides, the CDR3 is TGTGCCAGCAGTTACTCGCTCAGGGGGGAACATGGCTACACCTTC. This gives the protein CASSYSLRGEHGYTF.

This clonotype was seen repeatedly, ten times or more. The chain joins TRBV18 to TRBJ2-3, with 8 bases identical to TRBD1. The V gene end was trimmed by 5 bases and the J gene end by 1 base; junction bases not matched to a gene: 5. The CDR3 has 15 residues. CDR1 and CDR2 from the germline V gene are KGHSH and LQKENI. The CDR3 loop reads CASSSQTGGTDTQYF. The DNA for the CDR3 is TGTGCCAGCTCATCCCAGACAGGGGGCACAGATACGCAGTATTTT.

The CDR3 DNA sequence: TGTGCCAGCAGTGAGACGGGACTGATAACAGATACGCAGTATTTT. Its translation is CASSETGLITDTQYF. The chain links TRBV6-1 to TRBJ2-3; weak D call: TRBD2 (6 bases). Germline assignment: CDR1 MNHNS and CDR2 SASEGT. The V and J ends lost 3 bases and 3 bases respectively, with 13 bases between them. This CDR3 has 15 residues.

This clonotype was counted many times. J is TRBJ1-1 and V is TRBV7-8; D not certain. This CDR3 spans 15 amino acids. The ends were cut back, 5 bases at V and 0 bases at J, with 13 bases in the middle. The germline V gene has CDR1 SGHVS and CDR2 FQNEAQ. DNA for the CDR3: TGTGCCAGCAGCCGAAACTTACCGGTGAACACTGAAGCTTTCTTT. It is translated as CASSRNLPVNTEAFF.

This clonotype has a handful of counts. The chain links TRBV4-2 to TRBJ1-4; D call uncertain. The CDR3 loop spans 14 amino acids. V was cut by 1 base and J by 0 bases, with 3 bases left in between. Germline V gives CDR1 LGHNA, CDR2 YNFKEQ. The CDR3 protein is CASSQGTTNEKLFF. The CDR3 DNA reads TGTGCCAGCAGCCAAGGCACAACTAATGAAAAACTGTTTTTT.

This clonotype was found many times. The chain couples TRBV11-2 to TRBJ2-1; 10 positions match TRBD2. V gave up 4 bases and J gave up 7 bases; unmatched junction bases: 10. The germline gives CDR1 SGHAT, CDR2 FQNNGV. The CDR3 covers 16 residues. For the CDR3, the DNA is TGTGCCAGCAGCTCAACAGCGGGGGGGCAGGGGAATGAGCAGTTCTTC. Encoded protein: CASSSTAGGQGNEQFF.

The sample holds many counts of this clonotype. This chain's CDR3 is CASSLETSGRRDTQYF. The CDR3 nucleotides read TGTGCCAGCAGCTTAGAGACTAGCGGGAGACGAGATACGCAGTATTTT. V is TRBV7-6 and J is TRBJ2-3, with 12 bases that match TRBD2. With V trimmed by 1 base and J by 5 bases, 4 bases remained unmatched. There are 16 residues in the CDR3. The germline CDR1 and CDR2 sequences are SGHVS and FNYEAQ. Supplemented by reference TRBV7-6 and TRBJ2-3, the full variable domain reads GAGVSQSPRYKVTKRGQDVALRCDPISGHVSLYWYRQALGQGPEFLTYFNYEAQQDKSGLPNDRFSAERPEGSISTLTIQRTEQRDSAMYRCASSLETSGRRDTQYFGPGTRLTVL.

This clonotype was counted between two and nine times. The genes are TRBV29-1 and TRBJ1-1; no definite D call. Germline CDR1 is SQVTM and CDR2 is ANQGSEA. This CDR3 spans 15 amino acids. Trimming took 6 bases from V and 0 from J, leaving 17 bases between them. The CDR3 nucleotides are TGCAGCGTCCCCTGGGCGGGGATAATGAACACTGAAGCTTTCTTT. It encodes CSVPWAGIMNTEAFF.

Details on this clonotype: With a much larger clone just one base away, this may be a read error. The missing conserved phenylalanine or tryptophan at the end of this CDR3 makes a read error likely. The rearrangement links TRBV3-1 to TRBJ1-1; the D gene is possibly TRBD1 (6 bases). This CDR3 has 17 residues. Trimming cost V 0 bases and J 7 bases, with 21 bases left between them. Germline V gene sequence: CDR1 LGHDT, CDR2 YNNKEL (reference sequence). CDR3 loop: CASSQDGGGATRNEAFL. The CDR3 bases are TGTGCCAGCAGCCAAGATGGGGGGGGGGCTACAAGAAATGAAGCTTTCCTT.

In regard to this clonotype: One base away lies a much larger clone, so this may be a sequencing read error. This is likely a read error, given that the CDR3 carries no conserved phenylalanine or tryptophan at its end. This chain connects TRBV2 to TRBJ2-3; TRBD2 aligns across 13 bases. Germline V CDR1 and CDR2: SNHLY, FYNNEI. With V trimmed by 8 bases and J by 2 bases, 7 bases remained unmatched. This CDR3 contains 16 residues. The CDR3 DNA sequence: TGTGCCAGCTCCGGGGGACTAGCGGGGTACACAGATACGCAGTATTCT. Translated, it gives CASSGGLAGYTDTQYS.

This clonotype was found many times. The chain is built from TRBV3-1 and TRBJ1-1; no firm D call. The CDR3 spans 11 residues. Per the germline V gene, CDR1 is LGHDT and CDR2 is YNNKEL (reference sequence). Trimming stripped 5 bases from V and 3 bases from J, with 4 bases between. CDR3 sequence: CASSSYTEAFF. The CDR3 DNA is TGTGCCAGCAGCTCCTACACTGAAGCTTTCTTT.

This clonotype was observed a few times. CDR3 amino acids: CAWSGRGREGSYNEQFF. The CDR3 nucleotides read TGTGCCTGGAGCGGAAGAGGGCGGGAGGGCTCCTACAATGAGCAGTTCTTC. This chain links TRBV30 with TRBJ2-1; the match to TRBD2 covers 9 bases. Germline V gives CDR1 GTSNPN, CDR2 SVGIG (reference sequence). The CDR3 is 17 amino acids. After removal of 3 bases from V and 0 bases from J, the junction contained 9 bases not matched to a gene.

This clonotype was recorded many times. A read error may produce the germline difference seen at one junction end. The chain combines TRBV5-1 with TRBJ2-3; 7 bases fit TRBD2. The CDR3 is 14 amino acids. Germline CDR1 and CDR2: SGHRS and YFSETQ. CDR3 nucleotides: TGTGCCAGCAGCTTCGGGGGGAACACAGATACGCAGTATTTT. Its translation: CASSFGGNTDTQYF.

This clonotype was picked up many times. This chain links TRBV7-9 with TRBJ2-3, with 9 bases matching TRBD2. This CDR3 spans 14 amino acids. V gave up 5 bases and J gave up 5 bases; unmatched junction bases: 5. The germline CDR1 and CDR2 sequences are SEHNR and FQNEAQ (reference sequence). The CDR3: CASSRSGRIDTQYF. In DNA form, the CDR3 reads TGTGCCAGCAGCCGTAGCGGGAGAATAGATACGCAGTATTTT.

Ten or more counts support this clonotype. This rearrangement joins TRBV5-1 to TRBJ1-1; D perhaps matches TRBD1 (5 bases). V lost 0 bases, J lost 7 bases, and 10 bases lay in between. Germline assignment: CDR1 SGHRS and CDR2 YFSETQ. The CDR3 has 13 residues. CDR3 in amino acids: CASSLATTGEAFF. In nucleotides, the CDR3 is TGCGCCAGCAGCTTGGCCACTACAGGTGAAGCTTTCTTT. Full variable domain (rest looked up from reference TRBV5-1 and TRBJ1-1): KAGVTQTPRYLIKTRGQQVTLSCSPISGHRSVSWYQQTPGQGLQFLFEYFSETQRNKGNFPGRFSGRQFSNSRSEMNVSTLELGDSALYLCASSLATTGEAFFGQGTRLTVV.

This clonotype occurred many times. The chain carries TRBV2 and TRBJ1-5; D is possibly TRBD1 (5 bases). Looked up from germline, CDR1 is SNHLY and CDR2 is FYNNEI. The CDR3 contains 14 residues. Trimming removed 4 bases from V and 2 bases from J, with 9 bases in between. As DNA, the CDR3 is TGTGCCAGCAGTGGGGACGGTGGCAATCAGCCCCAGCATTTT. It is translated as CASSGDGGNQPQHF.